A single T cell receptor (beta chain) is shown here with its context. Because the CDR3 is missing its conserved closing phenylalanine or tryptophan, this is likely a read error. This record comes from a study of T cells in Graves' hyperthyroidism and ophthalmopathy. Using RNA transcripts as the source, TCR beta CDR3 regions were amplified. Primed by the HTBI set, a first-round RT-PCR was run on the TCR CDR3. In TCRdb, the multiplex PCR reads were re-called with MiXCR into one record per CDR3 protein. The sample holds 550,000 to 600,000 distinct CDR3 sequences, 14% seen once. At least 3 on the Clinical Activity Score was recorded for ophthalmopathy patients, who also had NOSPECS grade at least 4 and duration under 3 months. The CDR3 totals 16 residues. Between the trimmed V and J ends, which lost 1 base and 0 bases, there was a span of 16 bases. Germline CDR1 is DFQATT and CDR2 is SNEGSKA (reference sequence).

The sequenced sample was blood. The sequence was collected from a woman aged 18-29 years with Graves' ophthalmopathy. This sequence joins TRBV20-1 and TRBJ2-7; D ambiguous. CDR3 DNA: TGCAGTGCTAGAGGTTCCAGATCTGATCTCTCCTACGAGCAGTACCTC. This encodes CSARGSRSDLSYEQYL.